Below, 32 T cell receptor beta chains from the same sample are listed, as sequenced in a study of graft-versus-host responses after intestinal transplantation. Repertoires were generated with immunoSEQ multiplex PCR, while TCRdb's copy carries only in-frame clones and drops some. The table has under 15,000 clones, approximately 28% seen once. Investigators plated approximately 200,000 CFSE-labeled responder cells together with approximately 200,000 irradiated stimulator cells labeled with violet dye. The sample consisted of alloreactive CD8+ T cells from a mixed lymphocyte reaction culture, taken before intestinal transplant. Subset: CFSE-low proliferating T cells sorted from approximately six-day pre-transplant mixed lymphocyte reaction (GvH or HvG direction). These receptors came from a human patient who received an intestinal transplant.

The chain has TRBV7-6 and TRBJ2-7, with D perhaps matching TRBD1 (6 bases). This CDR3 is built from 13 residues. Per germline, CDR1 SGHVS and CDR2 FNYEAQ. Trimming removed 5 bases from V and 5 bases from J, with 13 bases in between. The CDR3 loop reads CASSPTGPHEQYF. The CDR3 region has the DNA TGTGCCAGCAGCCCAACAGGGCCCCACGAGCAGTACTTC.

This clone has just a few counts. The V gene is TRBV29-1, the J gene TRBJ2-1, with D possibly TRBD1 on 5 matching bases. Per the germline V gene, CDR1 is SQVTM and CDR2 is ANQGSEA. This CDR3 region has 11 residues. CDR3 protein: CNANSQGEQFF. The DNA for the CDR3 is TGCAACGCAAACAGTCAGGGTGAGCAGTTCTTC.

By proportion, this clone is medium-sized. V gene TRBV29-1 combines with J gene TRBJ1-1; 9 positions agree with TRBD1. Trimming cost V 1 base and J 3 bases; bases outside gene matches: 3. Germline-derived CDR1 and CDR2 are SQVTM and ANQGSEA. This CDR3 is 14 amino acids long. The CDR3 DNA reads as TGCAGCGTTGAAGGCGACAGGGGGGACACTGAAGCTTTCTTT. This translates into CSVEGDRGDTEAFF.

A few counts support this clone. The rearrangement links TRBV7-9 to TRBJ2-7; 10 nucleotides agree with TRBD2. The CDR3 consists of 15 residues. V gave up 2 bases and J gave up 6 bases; unmatched junction bases: 7. Germline CDR1 SEHNR, CDR2 FQNEAQ (reference sequence). CDR3 coding DNA: TGTGCCAGCAGCTTAACGTCTAGCGGGAGAGGCGAGCAGTACTTC. This codes for CASSLTSSGRGEQYF. Drawing the rest from reference TRBV7-9 and TRBJ2-7, the complete variable domain is DTGVSQNPRHKITKRGQNVTFRCDPISEHNRLYWYRQTLGQGPEFLTYFQNEAQLEKSRLLSDRFSAERPKGSFSTLEIQRTEQGDSAMYLCASSLTSSGRGEQYFGPGTRLTVT.

As regards this clone: One end of the junction does not line up with germline, which may come from a read error. This sequence joins TRBV4-1 and TRBJ2-2, with 8 bases aligning to TRBD2. The CDR3 totals 16 residues. Germline V gene data show CDR1 as MGHRA and CDR2 as YSYEKL. CDR3 sequence: CASSPCSGTRHRGAVF. DNA for the CDR3: TGCGCCAGCAGCCCATGTTCTGGGACTAGACACCGGGGAGCTGTTTTT.

This clone has a handful of counts. The rearrangement joins TRBV5-1 to TRBJ1-4; 9 bases agree with TRBD1. CDR1 and CDR2 (germline): SGHRS, YFSETQ. The CDR3 is 16 amino acids. The V segment lost 4 bases and the J segment 6 bases; nucleotides outside the gene matches: 10. CDR3 protein: CASSHGTGRVDEKLFF. The CDR3 DNA is TGCGCCAGCAGCCACGGGACAGGGCGAGTTGATGAAAAACTGTTTTTT.

J is TRBJ1-4 and V is TRBV5-1; TRBD1 is a possible D gene (6 bases). This CDR3 spans 14 amino acids. The germline V gene encodes CDR1 SGHRS and CDR2 YFSETQ. V was clipped by 4 bases and J by 7 bases, with 14 bases between them. This CDR3 reads CASSVRGLGEKLFF. The DNA of the CDR3 is TGCGCCAGCAGCGTGCGGGGGCTCGGTGAAAAACTGTTTTTT.

This clone was seen more than once but under ten times. This chain joins TRBV4-3 and TRBJ1-2; D is undetermined. This CDR3 is 15 amino acids long. Germline loops: CDR1 LGHNA, CDR2 YSLEER. The V end lost 0 bases, the J end lost 5 bases, and 13 bases lay between the germline ends. CDR3 sequence: CASSQELGRQYGYTF. The CDR3 nucleotides are TGCGCCAGCAGCCAAGAGCTAGGACGGCAGTATGGCTACACCTTC.

This clone turned up a few times. This chain connects TRBV7-9 to TRBJ2-1; D not resolved. Germline CDR1 reads SEHNR; CDR2 reads FQNEAQ (reference sequence). The CDR3 totals 16 residues. V was shortened by 2 bases and J by 5 bases, with 16 bases between the two germline ends. CDR3 region: CASSLLSWELDNEQFF. CDR3 DNA: TGTGCCAGCAGCTTACTCAGCTGGGAATTAGACAATGAGCAGTTCTTC.

In its sample, this clone ranks as medium-sized (0.01 to 0.1%). This rearrangement joins TRBV19 to TRBJ2-7; 10 nucleotides align to TRBD1. The CDR3 spans 13 residues. V lost 6 bases, J lost 4 bases, and 3 bases stayed unmatched. Germline values: CDR1 LNHDA, CDR2 SQIVND (reference sequence). In nucleotides, the CDR3 is TGTGCCAGTAGCGGGGACAGGGGTTACGAGCAGTACTTC. As protein: CASSGDRGYEQYF.

CDR3 nucleotide sequence: TGTGCCAGCAGTTACGGGACAGGATTACACTATGGCTACACCTTC. Translated: CASSYGTGLHYGYTF. The chain carries TRBV6-5 and TRBJ1-2, with 8 bases matching TRBD1. CDR3 length: 15 amino acids. With 2 bases clipped from V and 3 bases from J, the junction kept 5 bases outside the gene matches. Germline V lookup: CDR1 MNHEY, CDR2 SVGAGI.

About this clone: A far larger clone lies a single base away; this is likely a read error. V usage is TRBV2 and J usage is TRBJ2-7; the D is unclear. The CDR3 has 14 residues. Germline lookup yields CDR1 SNHLY and CDR2 FYNNEI. V lost 5 bases and J lost 1, with 12 bases in between. The CDR3 DNA sequence: TGTGCCAGCAGTTCTTGCGGAGTGTCCTACGAGCAGTACTTC. This encodes CASSSCGVSYEQYF.

This chain links TRBV6-4 with TRBJ2-5, with D unresolved. The J call is doubtful: the DNA matches TRBJ2-7 better. Germline V CDR1 and CDR2: MRHNA, SNTAGT. The CDR3 is 11 residues long. CDR3 amino acids: CASTSFYEQYF. The DNA of the CDR3 is TGTGCCAGCACTAGTTTCTACGAGCAGTACTTC.

The chain employs TRBV19 and TRBJ2-7; D is ambiguous. This CDR3 is built from 14 residues. The V end was cut by 4 bases, the J end by 0 bases, with 10 bases between. Germline loops: CDR1 LNHDA, CDR2 SQIVND (reference sequence). The CDR3 region is CASSSRYPSYEQYF. The CDR3 nucleotides read TGTGCCAGTAGTAGTCGGTATCCCTCCTACGAGCAGTACTTC.

The J gene is TRBJ1-5, the V gene TRBV6-1; D is undetermined. V dropped 6 bases and J dropped 0 bases, with 6 bases sitting between them. This CDR3 region has 13 residues. Germline V gene sequence: CDR1 MNHNS, CDR2 SASEGT. The CDR3 region is CASSPYSNQPQHF. DNA of the CDR3: TGTGCCAGCAGCCCATATAGCAATCAGCCCCAGCATTTT.

With respect to this clone: A read error may be the cause here, since a much bigger clone is one base away. The rearrangement links TRBV4-1 to TRBJ2-7, with 8 bases that match TRBD2. The CDR3 is 15 residues long. From germline, CDR1 is MGHRA and CDR2 YSYEKL. CDR3 loop: CASSQTVTSAYEQYF. In DNA form, the CDR3 reads TGTGCCAGCAGCCAGACCGTGACTAGCGCTTACGAGCAGTACTTC.

This clone was seen a handful of times. The chain employs TRBV5-1 and TRBJ2-7; TRBD1 matches at 8 bases. The junction had 7 bases not matched to a gene; V was cut back by 4 bases and J by 10 bases. Germline values: CDR1 SGHRS, CDR2 YFSETQ. The CDR3 consists of 12 residues. CDR3 amino acids: CASSLDREKQYF. The CDR3 coding sequence is TGCGCCAGCAGCCTGGACAGGGAGAAACAGTACTTC.

This clone was observed a handful of times. This sequence joins TRBV7-9 and TRBJ2-5, with TRBD1 identical over 9 bases. The CDR3 runs to 16 residues. Unmatched junction bases numbered 11, after V lost 4 bases and J lost 5 bases. Germline CDR1 is SEHNR and CDR2 is FQNEAQ (reference sequence). The CDR3 coding sequence is TGTGCCAGCAGCTCTCCGGGACAGGGAGCGGGGGAGACCCAGTACTTC. Its protein is CASSSPGQGAGETQYF.

This clone was detected only a few times. CDR3 loop: CASSPGQGPDTQYF. The CDR3, as DNA: TGTGCCAGCAGCCCCGGACAGGGACCAGATACGCAGTATTTT. The rearrangement links TRBV6-5 to TRBJ2-3; 8 bases are shared with TRBD1. Germline CDR1 reads MNHEY; CDR2 reads SVGAGI. Trimming removed 6 bases from V and 4 bases from J; junction bases left unmatched: 6. This CDR3 has 14 residues.

Only a few counts were recorded for this clone. This rearrangement joins TRBV27 to TRBJ2-7, with 8 bases aligning to TRBD1. Germline lookup yields CDR1 MNHEY and CDR2 SMNVEV (reference sequence). V was pared by 11 bases and J by 4 bases, with 16 bases of the junction left unmatched. The CDR3 consists of 15 residues. The chain's CDR3 is CARSGLQGALYEQYF. The CDR3 DNA reads TGTGCCCGCTCGGGGCTTCAGGGGGCGCTTTACGAGCAGTACTTC.

This clone was observed a handful of times. J is TRBJ2-7 and V is TRBV10-1; 8 bases are a match to TRBD1. This CDR3 is built from 15 residues. CDR1 is WNHNN and CDR2 is SYGVQD in the germline V gene (reference sequence). Germline trimming cut 3 bases from V and 6 bases from J; bases unmatched to any gene: 10. The CDR3 nucleotides are TGCGCCAGCAGTGAAGGAGAGACAGGGGTCTTCGAGCAGTACTTC. Translated, it gives CASSEGETGVFEQYF.

The V gene is TRBV10-3, the J gene TRBJ1-6, with 7 bases matching TRBD1. Trimming cost V 4 bases and J 4 bases; bases outside gene matches: 1. Germline assignment: CDR1 ENHRY and CDR2 SYGVKD. The CDR3 consists of 14 residues. The CDR3 nucleotides read TGTGCCATCAGTGGGGACAGATATAATTCACCCCTCCACTTT. Translation: CAISGDRYNSPLHF.

The J gene is TRBJ1-2, the V gene TRBV15, with a tentative D call TRBD1 (5 bases). CDR3 size: 13 residues. Looked up from germline, CDR1 is LNHNV and CDR2 is YYDKDF (reference sequence). V gave up 5 bases and J gave up 7 bases, with 14 bases separating them. CDR3 amino acids: CATSFRTPGGYTF. The CDR3 bases are TGTGCCACCAGCTTCCGGACACCGGGTGGCTACACCTTC.

This chain links TRBV5-6 with TRBJ2-1, with 9 positions matching TRBD2. Per the germline V gene, CDR1 is SGHDT and CDR2 is YYEEEE. The CDR3 extends over 17 amino acids. The ends lost 0 bases at V and 4 bases at J; junction bases unmatched: 8. CDR3 loop: CASSLEAGGYPYNEQFF. For the CDR3, the DNA is TGTGCCAGCAGCTTGGAGGCGGGAGGGTATCCTTACAATGAGCAGTTCTTC.

The chain employs TRBV27 and TRBJ2-1; TRBD2 agrees at 13 bases. CDR3 size: 16 residues. V lost 5 bases to trimming and J lost 2 bases; unmatched junction nucleotides: 3. In germline, CDR1 is MNHEY, CDR2 SMNVEV (reference sequence). The CDR3 bases are TGTGCCAGCAGTGAAGGGACTAGCGGGGCCTACAATGAGCAGTTCTTC. It specifies CASSEGTSGAYNEQFF.

Sample share makes this clone medium-sized. V and J are TRBV7-9 and TRBJ2-2; 7 positions agree with TRBD1. The trim removed 5 bases at V and 8 bases at J, leaving 14 bases unmatched. From germline, CDR1 is SEHNR and CDR2 FQNEAQ (reference sequence). There are 16 residues in the CDR3. The CDR3 DNA reads as TGTGCCAGCAGCCGCCCGGTGAAGGGGGCCAGAGGGGAGCTGTTTTTT. Translating gives CASSRPVKGARGELFF.

This clone has only a few counts. The CDR3 sequence is CASTLSGGNEQYF. DNA for the CDR3: TGTGCCAGCACCCTTAGCGGGGGGAACGAGCAGTACTTC. The chain has TRBV6-5 and TRBJ2-7, with TRBD2 identical over 10 bases. The germline CDR1 and CDR2 sequences are MNHEY and SVGAGI. The length of the CDR3 is 13 residues. With V trimmed by 7 bases and J by 5 bases, 5 bases remained unmatched.

The rearrangement links TRBV5-6 to TRBJ2-2, with a weak D call TRBD1 (6 bases). This CDR3 comprises 15 residues. Germline V gene lookup returns CDR1 SGHDT and CDR2 YYEEEE. V gave up 4 bases and J gave up 5 bases, with 15 bases separating them. For the CDR3, the DNA is TGTGCCAGCAGCCCCCTACCAGGGGTAACCGGGGAGCTGTTTTTT. Translated, it gives CASSPLPGVTGELFF. The full variable domain, rest sourced from reference TRBV5-6 and TRBJ2-2, is DAGVTQSPTHLIKTRGQQVTLRCSPKSGHDTVSWYQQALGQGPQFIFQYYEEEERQRGNFPDRFSGHQFPNYSSELNVNALLLGDSALYLCASSPLPGVTGELFFGEGSRLTVL.

This clone was detected only a few times. The rearrangement links TRBV5-4 to TRBJ2-5, with D possibly called TRBD1 or TRBD2 (5 bases each). CDR3 length: 14 residues. Per germline, CDR1 SGHNT and CDR2 YYREEE (reference sequence). Trimming shortened V by 4 bases and J by 3 bases, and 13 bases separated the two germline ends. CDR3 amino acids: CASSNSQGEETQYF. Written as DNA, the CDR3 is TGTGCCAGCAGCAATTCCCAGGGAGAAGAGACCCAGTACTTC. The whole variable domain, filled in from reference TRBV5-4 and TRBJ2-5, reads ETGVTQSPTHLIKTRGQQVTLRCSSQSGHNTVSWYQQALGQGPQFIFQYYREEENGRGNFPPRFSGLQFPNYSSELNVNALELDDSALYLCASSNSQGEETQYFGPGTRLLVL.

This clone is medium-sized. The chain couples TRBV11-2 to TRBJ1-2; 8 bases line up with TRBD1. V gave up 3 bases and J gave up 3 bases; unmatched junction bases: 9. This CDR3 has 16 amino acids. Germline V gene lookup returns CDR1 SGHAT and CDR2 FQNNGV. The CDR3 spells CASSLDEGQGDYGYTF. The CDR3 DNA follows: TGTGCCAGCAGCTTGGATGAAGGACAGGGAGACTATGGCTACACCTTC.

The chain uses TRBV4-2 and TRBJ1-1; D call uncertain. V shed 4 bases and J shed 0 bases, with 3 bases lying between them. CDR1 LGHNA and CDR2 YNFKEQ come from the germline V gene. This CDR3 has 12 amino acids. CDR3 sequence reads: CASSLMNTEAFF. The CDR3 bases are TGTGCCAGCAGCCTAATGAACACTGAAGCTTTCTTT.

This clone has more than one count but fewer than ten. With only one base between it and a far larger clone, this is likely a read error. The chain employs TRBV6-6 and TRBJ2-7; D is unclear. Trimming removed 5 bases at V and 2 bases at J, with 7 bases between. The length of the CDR3 is 12 residues. Germline lookup yields CDR1 MNHNY and CDR2 SVGAGI (reference sequence). The CDR3 DNA sequence: TGTGCCAGCAGTGGCAGTCCCTACGAGCAGTACTTC. Its translation is CASSGSPYEQYF.